Listed below are T cell receptor beta chains from one sample, sequenced in a study of glioma-infiltrating T cells after dendritic cell vaccination. Assay used: immunoSEQ multiplex PCR; TCRdb lists only in-frame clones, some missing. Of approximately 93,000 clones in the sample, 75% to 90% were seen once. The specimen comprised blood, sampled after dendritic cell vaccination. The receptors shown here come from a human donor with glioblastoma. Both conserved end residues are part of each CDR3. The D gene is left open where the match is weak. Expanded clones get a size class; other rows say once, few or many, or leave the size out.

d_call	clone_size	v_call	j_call	cdr3_aa	cdr3_nt
-	-	TRBV30	TRBJ2-1	CAWSARELGEQFF	TGTGCCTGGAGTGCTCGGGAGTTAGGTGAGCAGTTCTTC
-	-	TRBV27	TRBJ2-7	CASSLSPTGRIYEQYF	TGTGCCAGCAGTTTAAGTCCGACAGGAAGAATCTACGAGCAGTACTTC
TRBD1	once	TRBV27	TRBJ2-7	CASSLKDRGYEQYF	TGTGCCAGCAGTTTAAAGGACAGGGGTTACGAGCAGTACTTC
TRBD1	few	TRBV4-1	TRBJ2-5	CASSPSGDSQETQYF	TGCGCCAGCAGCCCCTCTGGGGACAGCCAAGAGACCCAGTACTTC
-	-	TRBV27	TRBJ2-5	CASRYTGFQETQYF	TGTGCCAGCAGATATACAGGGTTTCAAGAGACCCAGTACTTC
-	-	TRBV7-8	TRBJ1-6	CASSLPTGSYNSPLHF	TGTGCCAGCAGCTTACCGACAGGATCCTATAATTCACCCCTCCACTTT
-	-	TRBV4-1	TRBJ2-1	CASRLNPSYNEQFF	TGCGCCAGCAGGCTAAACCCCTCCTACAATGAGCAGTTCTTC
-	once	TRBV5-1	TRBJ1-1	CASSSDRGSWLNTEAFF	TGCGCCAGCAGCTCCGACCGGGGGTCCTGGTTGAACACTGAAGCTTTCTTT
TRBD2	-	TRBV28	TRBJ2-7	CASSYPPGGSGRNEQYF	TGTGCCAGCAGTTATCCCCCCGGGGGTAGCGGGAGGAACGAGCAGTACTTC
-	-	TRBV18	TRBJ1-1	CASSEGENTEAFF	TGTGCCAGCTCCGAAGGGGAGAACACTGAAGCTTTCTTT
-	-	TRBV20-1	TRBJ2-1	CSAPQGFEQFF	TGCAGTGCCCCCCAGGGTTTTGAGCAGTTCTTC
TRBD1	-	TRBV6-5	TRBJ1-6	CASSYSSRTGNSPLHF	TGTGCCAGCAGTTACTCGAGTCGGACAGGAAATTCACCCCTCCACTTT
-	-	TRBV5-1	TRBJ1-5	CASSLTGEHQPQHF	TGCGCCAGCAGCTTGACAGGTGAACATCAGCCCCAGCATTTT
TRBD1	-	TRBV5-1	TRBJ2-7	CASTPLQGAYEQYF	TGCGCCAGCACCCCCTTACAGGGGGCCTACGAGCAGTACTTC
-	-	TRBV6-1	TRBJ2-7	CASSVLREGYEQYF	TGTGCCAGCAGTGTCCTCAGAGAGGGCTACGAGCAGTACTTC
TRBD1	-	TRBV4-3	TRBJ2-1	CASSQEGTGNNEQFF	TGCGCCAGCAGCCAAGAGGGGACAGGTAACAATGAGCAGTTCTTC
-	-	TRBV4-2	TRBJ1-1	CASSRQFMNTEAFF	TGTGCCAGCAGCCGACAGTTTATGAACACTGAAGCTTTCTTT
-	-	TRBV5-1	TRBJ2-3	CASSLGELGAHTQYF	TGCGCCAGCAGCTTGGGGGAGCTGGGAGCCCATACGCAGTATTTT
TRBD2	once	TRBV9	TRBJ2-5	CASLSRGGRLAGVRGETQYF	TGTGCCAGCCTAAGCAGGGGTGGGAGGCTAGCGGGAGTTAGGGGAGAGACCCAGTACTTC
TRBD1	-	TRBV5-1	TRBJ1-2	CASSLDRGMNYGYTF	TGCGCCAGCAGCTTGGACAGGGGAATGAACTATGGCTACACCTTC
TRBD1	-	TRBV5-1	TRBJ1-2	CASSFCAWCGGRGPRGYTF	TGCGCCAGCAGCTTTTGTGCCTGGTGTGGCGGCAGGGGGCCCCGTGGCTACACCTTC
-	-	TRBV5-1	TRBJ2-2	CASSLDPGWTTGELFF	TGCGCCAGCAGCTTGGATCCAGGGTGGACCACCGGGGAGCTGTTTTTT
TRBD2	-	TRBV9	TRBJ2-1	CASSDSELAGGPVEQFF	TGTGCCAGCAGCGACTCCGAACTAGCGGGAGGGCCGGTTGAGCAGTTCTTC
-	-	TRBV29-1	TRBJ1-5	CSVGSGQGGNQPQHF	TGCAGCGTTGGGTCCGGCCAGGGTGGCAATCAGCCCCAGCATTTT
-	-	TRBV6-5	TRBJ2-3	CASRRSTNTDTQYF	TGTGCCTCGCGTCGTAGTACTAACACAGATACGCAGTATTTT
-	-	TRBV18	TRBJ2-2	CASSPDQGSGTGELFF	TGTGCCAGCTCACCAGACCAGGGTTCGGGCACCGGGGAGCTGTTTTTT
-	-	TRBV5-4	TRBJ1-1	CASSLDRGITEAFF	TGTGCCAGCAGCTTGGATCGGGGAATCACTGAAGCTTTCTTT
-	-	TRBV6-5	TRBJ2-4	CASRPYRENIQYF	TGTGCCAGCAGACCCTACAGGGAAAACATTCAGTACTTC
-	-	TRBV7-3	TRBJ2-3	CASSLSGGSTDTQYF	TGTGCCAGCAGCTTAAGCGGGGGCAGCACAGATACGCAGTATTTT
-	few	TRBV7-8	TRBJ2-7	CASSFSRTSYEQYF	TGTGCCAGCAGCTTTTCAAGGACTTCCTACGAGCAGTACTTC
TRBD2	-	TRBV6-1	TRBJ2-1	CASKVSGSSYNEQFF	TGTGCCAGCAAGGTCAGCGGGAGCTCCTACAATGAGCAGTTCTTC
TRBD2	few	TRBV30	TRBJ2-3	CAWIIAGGVAQYF	TGTGCCTGGATAATTGCGGGAGGGGTGGCGCAGTATTTT
-	-	TRBV5-1	TRBJ1-4	CASSLVEAPDEKLFF	TGCGCCAGCAGCTTGGTAGAGGCCCCCGATGAAAAACTGTTTTTT
TRBD1	once	TRBV18	TRBJ1-6	CASSPRQGTNSPLHF	TGTGCCAGCTCACCGAGACAGGGTACGAATTCACCCCTCCACTTT
TRBD1	-	TRBV5-4	TRBJ1-6	CASSYGQGYYNSPLHF	TGTGCCAGCAGCTACGGACAGGGTTACTATAATTCACCCCTCCACTTT
TRBD2	-	TRBV7-3	TRBJ2-7	CASSLLAGLSYEQYF	TGTGCCAGCAGCTTACTAGCGGGTCTCTCCTACGAGCAGTACTTC
-	-	TRBV18	TRBJ2-5	CASSPNIGEQETQYF	TGTGCCAGCTCACCTAATATCGGGGAGCAAGAGACCCAGTACTTC
-	-	TRBV18	TRBJ2-7	CASSPSANSYEQYF	TGTGCCAGCTCACCTTCAGCGAACTCCTACGAGCAGTACTTC
TRBD1	-	TRBV9	TRBJ2-3	CASRRAPGQGSDTQYF	TGTGCCAGCCGCCGAGCCCCGGGACAGGGGTCAGATACGCAGTATTTT
TRBD1	-	TRBV15	TRBJ2-5	CATSSGTGVETQYF	TGTGCCACCAGCAGCGGGACAGGGGTAGAGACCCAGTACTTC
TRBD1	-	TRBV7-6	TRBJ1-6	CASSLVSGGSSPLHF	TGTGCCAGCAGCTTAGTTTCAGGGGGCTCTTCACCCCTCCACTTT
-	-	TRBV27	TRBJ2-5	CASSLRWGVVTQYF	TGTGCCAGCAGTTTACGGTGGGGGGTGGTGACCCAGTACTTC
TRBD1	-	TRBV29-1	TRBJ1-2	CSVVGGDTGGPSYGYTF	TGCAGCGTTGTGGGGGGGGACACAGGGGGCCCTTCCTATGGCTACACCTTC
TRBD1	-	TRBV7-6	TRBJ1-4	CASSLAQGIGEKLFF	TGTGCCAGCAGCTTAGCACAGGGGATTGGGGAAAAACTGTTTTTT
-	-	TRBV29-1	TRBJ2-5	CSVPDKEETQYF	TGCAGCGTCCCAGACAAGGAAGAGACCCAGTACTTC
-	-	TRBV19	TRBJ1-5	CASSMGGAQPQHF	TGTGCCAGTAGTATGGGGGGGGCTCAGCCCCAGCATTTT
-	-	TRBV4-1	TRBJ2-5	CASSQTDAAGRETQYF	TGCGCCAGCAGCCAAACGGACGCCGCGGGGAGAGAGACCCAGTACTTC
TRBD2	-	TRBV5-1	TRBJ2-2	CASSLAWTSGRDTGELFF	TGCGCCAGCAGCTTGGCGTGGACTAGCGGGAGGGACACCGGGGAGCTGTTTTTT
-	-	TRBV5-1	TRBJ2-7	CASSSGTAHEQYF	TGCGCCAGCAGCTCGGGGACTGCACACGAGCAGTACTTC
TRBD1	-	TRBV30	TRBJ2-3	CAWSGTGGSSDTQYF	TGTGCCTGGAGTGGGACAGGGGGCAGTTCGGATACGCAGTATTTT
TRBD1	-	TRBV15	TRBJ2-3	CATSKPGQGFTDTQYF	TGTGCCACCAGCAAACCGGGACAGGGTTTCACAGATACGCAGTATTTT
TRBD2	-	TRBV28	TRBJ2-7	CASTPGGLAGVVVDEQYF	TGTGCCAGCACTCCGGGGGGACTAGCGGGAGTTGTGGTCGACGAGCAGTACTTC
-	-	TRBV5-1	TRBJ1-4	CASSLSGTPEGKLFF	TGCGCCAGCAGCCTGAGCGGGACACCGGAGGGAAAACTGTTTTTT
TRBD1	once	TRBV9	TRBJ2-5	CASSVGGTGGGETQYF	TGTGCCAGCAGCGTGGGGGGGACAGGGGGCGGGGAGACCCAGTACTTC
TRBD2	once	TRBV2	TRBJ2-1	CASSEGLAGGNEQFF	TGTGCCAGCAGTGAGGGGCTAGCGGGTGGGAATGAGCAGTTCTTC
-	once	TRBV18	TRBJ2-7	CASSSYSSDYEQYF	TGTGCCAGCTCCTCGTATAGCTCCGATTACGAGCAGTACTTC
-	-	TRBV4-1	TRBJ2-2	CASSLSSVTGELFF	TGCGCCAGCAGCCTAAGTAGCGTCACCGGGGAGCTGTTTTTT
TRBD1	once	TRBV6-1	TRBJ2-2	CASSRDRGRAGELFF	TGTGCCAGCAGTAGGGACAGGGGAAGGGCCGGGGAGCTGTTTTTT
-	-	TRBV7-2	TRBJ2-2	CASSLRGRGARTGELFF	TGTGCCAGCAGCTTAAGGGGGCGGGGGGCGCGAACCGGGGAGCTGTTTTTT